The sequence of this T cell receptor beta chain was determined in a study of persistence of HIV-infected CD4 T cells. V was pared by 4 bases and J by 5 bases, with 7 bases between. The germline V gene encodes CDR1 SGHRS and CDR2 YFSETQ. This CDR3 is 12 amino acids long. Concerning this clone itself: Its specificity is unknown.

The libraries were made with immunoSEQ version 4 in survey mode. The method was immunoSEQ multiplex PCR; TCRdb's version includes in-frame clones alone and lacks a portion of them. This table has tens of thousands of clones, under 80% appearing once. The stimulus was an HIV-1 Gag 15-mer peptide pool, 0.9 to 1 ug/peptide/mL. CD40L/CD69 double-negative CD45RO-high memory CD4+ T cells were collected. A roughly 20-hour stimulation of CD8-depleted PBMCs used anti-CD28/CD49d costimulation, CD40-blocking antibody and enfuvirtide. Specimen: CD4+ T cells sorted from PBMCs after approximately 19-hour stimulation, collected from a patient who received antiretroviral therapy. This clonotype originated in an adult man with HIV who was CMV-seropositive. The rearrangement uses TRBV5-1 and TRBJ2-1, with D hard to call. As DNA, the CDR3 is TGCGCCAGCAGCGATTTCCACAATGAGCAGTTCTTC. Translating gives CASSDFHNEQFF. Looking up the rest from reference TRBV5-1 and TRBJ2-1 gives the full variable domain: KAGVTQTPRYLIKTRGQQVTLSCSPISGHRSVSWYQQTPGQGLQFLFEYFSETQRNKGNFPGRFSGRQFSNSRSEMNVSTLELGDSALYLCASSDFHNEQFFGPGTRLTVL.